A selection of T cell receptor beta chains follows, all from one sample in a study of blood T cell repertoires in COVID-19. The protocol was immunoSEQ multiplex PCR, while the TCRdb copy is restricted to in-frame clones and leaves out a portion. The table has fewer than 300,000 clones, 90% seen once; the top ten hold around 1.1%. Input material: PBMCs or T cells enriched from blood (not recorded which). Every receptor here comes from a woman under 40 who had recovered from COVID-19. The CDR3 runs from the conserved cysteine through the conserved F or W. The D gene is left open where the match is weak. Clone size is given for some rows only: seen once, a few or many times, or a class if the clone is expanded.

abundance	v_gene	d_gene	j_gene	CDR3nt	CDR3aa
-	TRBV7-9	TRBD1	TRBJ1-5	TGTGCCAGCAGCTCCACAGGGGCGGGACAGCCCCAGCATTTT	CASSSTGAGQPQHF
-	TRBV4-1	TRBD2	TRBJ2-7	TGCGCCAGCAGCCAATCGACTAGCTGGACCTACGAGCAGTACTTC	CASSQSTSWTYEQYF
-	TRBV7-9	TRBD2	TRBJ2-1	TGTGCCAGCAGCTTGGCTAGCGGGAGAAATGAGCAGTTCTTC	CASSLASGRNEQFF
-	TRBV5-1	-	TRBJ2-3	TGCGCCAGCAGCTTGGGTGGTGCTGTACACAACACAGATACGCAGTATTTT	CASSLGGAVHNTDTQYF
-	TRBV29-1	TRBD1	TRBJ1-6	TGCAGCGTCGGGACAGGGGACAATTCACCCCTCCACTTT	CSVGTGDNSPLHF
-	TRBV2	TRBD2	TRBJ2-7	TGTGCCAGCAGTGCCACGGGACTAGCGGGCGAGCAGTACTTC	CASSATGLAGEQYF
-	TRBV19	TRBD1	TRBJ1-1	TGTGCCAGTAGTATAGGACAGGGGGTGAGCATGAACACTGAAGCTTTCTTT	CASSIGQGVSMNTEAFF
once	TRBV4-1	-	TRBJ1-4	TGCGCCAGCAGCCAAGTAGGGGCAGGGGAGCGTGAAAAACTGTTTTTT	CASSQVGAGEREKLFF
-	TRBV7-3	-	TRBJ2-3	TGTGCCAGCAGCCCGACGGACAGTAGCACAGATACGCAGTATTTT	CASSPTDSSTDTQYF
-	TRBV4-1	TRBD1	TRBJ2-7	TGCGCCAGCAGCCAAGACTACAGGGGTTCCTACGAGCAGTACTTC	CASSQDYRGSYEQYF
-	TRBV5-4	TRBD1	TRBJ2-6	TGTGCCAGCAGCCTTACAGGGGCTGGGGCCAACGTCCTGACTTTC	CASSLTGAGANVLTF
-	TRBV4-2	TRBD2	TRBJ2-5	TGTGCCAGCAGCCAATTACTAGCGGGAAGGCAGGAGACCCAGTACTTC	CASSQLLAGRQETQYF
-	TRBV6-5	-	TRBJ2-2	TGTGCCAGCAGGCGTAGCAGCACCGGGGAGCTGTTTTTT	CASRRSSTGELFF
-	TRBV11-2	TRBD2	TRBJ2-2	TGTGCCAGCAGCTTTCGACTAGCGGGAGTGGCCGGGGAGCTGTTTTTT	CASSFRLAGVAGELFF
-	TRBV30	-	TRBJ1-1	TGTGCCTGGAGTGTAGGACACACGAACACTGAAGCTTTCTTT	CAWSVGHTNTEAFF
-	TRBV28	TRBD2	TRBJ2-7	TGTGCCAGCAGTCTAGGGACTAGCAACTACGAGCAGTACTTC	CASSLGTSNYEQYF
-	TRBV27	TRBD1	TRBJ1-5	TGTGCCAGCAGTTTATCCCCGACAGGGCGCAATCAGCCCCAGCATTTT	CASSLSPTGRNQPQHF
few	TRBV28	TRBD2	TRBJ2-2	TGTGCCAGCAGTCCAAGACTAGCGGGTGGCACCGGGGAGCTGTTTTTT	CASSPRLAGGTGELFF
-	TRBV4-3	TRBD2	TRBJ2-2	TGCGCCAGCAGCCAAGAAGGGTTTCTAGCGGGGACCGGGGAGCTGTTTTTT	CASSQEGFLAGTGELFF
-	TRBV7-9	-	TRBJ2-3	TGTGCCAGCAGCTTAGGACTAGTACCAGATACGCAGTATTTT	CASSLGLVPDTQYF
-	TRBV6-5	TRBD1	TRBJ2-7	TGTGCCAGCAGGACAGGGGGCTTCTTAATCTACGAGCAGTACTTC	CASRTGGFLIYEQYF
-	TRBV19	TRBD2	TRBJ2-7	TGTGCCACTACTAGCGTAGACTACGAGCAGTACTTC	CATTSVDYEQYF
-	TRBV12-3/TRBV12-4	-	TRBJ1-5	TGTGCCAGCAGTTTGCAGTGGGCTCAGCCCCAGCATTTT	CASSLQWAQPQHF
-	TRBV4-3	-	TRBJ1-1	TGCGCCAGCAGCCAAGATCTTGACAGACGAGGCACTGAAGCTTTCTTT	CASSQDLDRRGTEAFF
-	TRBV9	-	TRBJ1-5	TGTGCCAGCAGCGTAGAGGGGGGGTTGCATCAGCCCCAGCATTTT	CASSVEGGLHQPQHF
once	TRBV18	-	TRBJ1-2	TGTGCCAGCTCCGAACGGGGGGGAGAGTATGGCTACACCTTC	CASSERGGEYGYTF
-	TRBV28	TRBD1	TRBJ2-5	TGTGCCAGCAGTTTAGGCCCGGGACAGGGAGTAGAGACCCAGTACTTC	CASSLGPGQGVETQYF
-	TRBV27	TRBD1	TRBJ2-7	TGTGCCAGCAGGAAAGAACCGGGACAGGGGGCTTGGGAGCAGTACTTC	CASRKEPGQGAWEQYF
-	TRBV5-3	TRBD2	TRBJ2-2	TGTGCCAGAAGTGAGCGGGAGGTTCACGGGGAGCTGTTTTTT	CARSEREVHGELFF
-	TRBV19	TRBD1	TRBJ1-5	TGTGCCAGTAGTATGCGGGACAGGGGTTGGAATCAGCCCCAGCATTTT	CASSMRDRGWNQPQHF
once	TRBV10-1	-	TRBJ1-5	TGCGCCAGCCTCCGGGGGGATAGCAATCAGCCCCAGCATTTT	CASLRGDSNQPQHF
-	TRBV30	TRBD1	TRBJ1-2	TGTGCCTGGAGGAGGAAGGGACAGGGAATTGGTGGCTACACCTTC	CAWRRKGQGIGGYTF
-	TRBV28	-	TRBJ1-4	TGTGCCAGCAGTTTATCGGGGGTGACTAATGAAAAACTGTTTTTT	CASSLSGVTNEKLFF
-	TRBV19	TRBD2	TRBJ2-3	TGTGCCAGCCGCGATCGGGGGGGGACAGATACGCAGTATTTT	CASRDRGGTDTQYF
-	TRBV7-9	-	TRBJ2-1	TGTGCCAGCAGCAAGGGACTCCCGGCCAATGAGCAGTTCTTC	CASSKGLPANEQFF
-	TRBV5-1	-	TRBJ1-1	TGCGCCAGCAGCTTGGAATACAGGATTGAAGCTTTCTTT	CASSLEYRIEAFF
-	TRBV18	-	TRBJ2-3	TGTGCCAGCTCACCCTCTTTTTCTTCGGGCACAGATACGCAGTATTTT	CASSPSFSSGTDTQYF
-	TRBV4-1	TRBD2	TRBJ2-1	TGCGCCAGCAGCCAAGATTCTTCTCACCCGGGACTAGCTTGGAATGAGCAGTTCTTC	CASSQDSSHPGLAWNEQFF
once	TRBV13	-	TRBJ1-4	TGTGCCAGCAGCCCGAGGCCGGGAAGGGGGAAAACTAATGAAAAACTGTTTTTT	CASSPRPGRGKTNEKLFF
once	TRBV7-2	-	TRBJ2-5	TGTGCCAGCAGCTTAAGTAGTTCAAGGGGCCAAGAGACCCAGTACTTC	CASSLSSSRGQETQYF
once	TRBV20-1	TRBD2	TRBJ2-1	TGCAGTGCTAGTCGAGCGGGAGGAACCTACAATGAGCAGTTCTTC	CSASRAGGTYNEQFF
few	TRBV5-6	TRBD1	TRBJ1-1	TGTGCCAGCAGCTGGGACAGGAGGGGTACTGAAGCTTTCTTT	CASSWDRRGTEAFF
-	TRBV6-5	TRBD1	TRBJ2-5	TGTGCCAGCACCGAAATGGACAGGGCAGAGACCCAGTACTTC	CASTEMDRAETQYF
-	TRBV5-4	-	TRBJ1-1	TGTGCCAGCAGCCGACAGGAAGTACGAACTGAAGCTTTCTTT	CASSRQEVRTEAFF
-	TRBV5-8	TRBD1	TRBJ2-1	TGTGCCAGCAGCTTGGTAGGGACAGGGGATGAGCAGTTCTTC	CASSLVGTGDEQFF
-	TRBV7-2	TRBD2	TRBJ2-7	TGTGCCAGCAGCCCTTCGGGCGGGAGACGGGAGCAGTACTTC	CASSPSGGRREQYF
-	TRBV7-8	-	TRBJ1-3	TGTGCCAGCAGCTTAGGACCTGCAGGGTTGGGAAACACCATATATTTT	CASSLGPAGLGNTIYF
few	TRBV9	-	TRBJ1-1	TGTGCCAGCAGCGTAGGCCAGGCCAGAGACACTGAAGCTTTCTTT	CASSVGQARDTEAFF
-	TRBV12-2	-	TRBJ1-1	TGTGCAAGTCGCTTACAGGGTAGCACTGAAGCTTTCTTT	CASRLQGSTEAFF
-	TRBV15	-	TRBJ2-3	TGTGCCACCAGCCTCGCGGGCACAGATACGCAGTATTTT	CATSLAGTDTQYF
-	TRBV9	-	TRBJ1-2	TGTGCCAGCAGCCCCCCCGGGAAGGGACACCTCCGGGCGTATGGCTACACCTTC	CASSPPGKGHLRAYGYTF
-	TRBV28	TRBD1	TRBJ1-1	TGTGCCAGCAGTACAGGGGGCTGGGCTGAAGCTTTCTTT	CASSTGGWAEAFF
-	TRBV9	-	TRBJ2-7	TGTGCCAGCAGCCCCCGAGTTTCCGGCGAGCAGTACTTC	CASSPRVSGEQYF
-	TRBV19	-	TRBJ1-3	TGTGCCAGTAGTTCAGGCTCTGGAAACACCATATATTTT	CASSSGSGNTIYF
-	TRBV28	TRBD1	TRBJ1-5	TGTGCCAGCAGACCGGATACAGGGGGCATCAATCAGCCCCAGCATTTT	CASRPDTGGINQPQHF
-	TRBV28	-	TRBJ1-4	TGTGCCAGCAGTCGAGCTGACAGTCTTAATGAAAAACTGTTTTTT	CASSRADSLNEKLFF
-	TRBV30	-	TRBJ2-3	TGTGCCTGGAGTGGTTCGGGAAGAGTTTCGCAGTATTTT	CAWSGSGRVSQYF